This entry is about one T cell receptor (beta chain). Profiled with immunoSEQ multiplex PCR; TCRdb holds only in-frame clones, not every one. Found here are more than 100,000 clones, more than 70% of them singletons; the top ten hold approximately 1.5%. The data were obtained in a study of T cells in localized non-small cell lung cancer. Trimming took 4 bases from V and 3 from J, leaving 10 bases between them. The CDR3 has 13 residues. The germline CDR1 and CDR2 sequences are SGHRS and YFSETQ. The source is an older female donor with stage I lung adenocarcinoma. The chain employs TRBV5-1 and TRBJ1-2, with D possibly being TRBD1 (6 bases). Sample: peripheral blood, taken before any cancer treatment. The CDR3 is CASSPDRDYGYTF. The CDR3 DNA is TGCGCCAGCAGCCCGGACAGAGACTATGGCTACACCTTC.